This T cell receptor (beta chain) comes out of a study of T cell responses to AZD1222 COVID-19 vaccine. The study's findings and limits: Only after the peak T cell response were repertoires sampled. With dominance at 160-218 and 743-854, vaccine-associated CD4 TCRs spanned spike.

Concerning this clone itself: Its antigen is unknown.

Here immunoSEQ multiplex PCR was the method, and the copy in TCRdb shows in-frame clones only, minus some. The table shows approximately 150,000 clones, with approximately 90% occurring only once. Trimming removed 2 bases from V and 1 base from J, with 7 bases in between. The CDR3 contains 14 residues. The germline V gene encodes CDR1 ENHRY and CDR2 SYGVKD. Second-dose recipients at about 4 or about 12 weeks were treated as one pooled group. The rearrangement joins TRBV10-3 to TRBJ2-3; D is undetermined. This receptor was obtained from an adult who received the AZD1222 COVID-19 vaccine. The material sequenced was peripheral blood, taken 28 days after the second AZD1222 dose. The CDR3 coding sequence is TGTGCCATCAGTGAGGCCCAGGGCACAGATACGCAGTATTTT. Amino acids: CAISEAQGTDTQYF.